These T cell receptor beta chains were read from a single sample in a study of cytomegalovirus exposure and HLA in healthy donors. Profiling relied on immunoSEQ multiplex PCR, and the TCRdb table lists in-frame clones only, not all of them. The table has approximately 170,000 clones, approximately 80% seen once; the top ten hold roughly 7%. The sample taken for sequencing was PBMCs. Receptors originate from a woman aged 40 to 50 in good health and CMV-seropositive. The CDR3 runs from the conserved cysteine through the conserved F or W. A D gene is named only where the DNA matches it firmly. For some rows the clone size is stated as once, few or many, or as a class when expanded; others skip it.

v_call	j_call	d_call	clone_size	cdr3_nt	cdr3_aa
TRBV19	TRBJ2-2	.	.	TGTGCCAGTACCACCAAAGGGGCCGGGGAGCTGTTTTTT	CASTTKGAGELFF
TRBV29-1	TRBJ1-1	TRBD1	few	TGCAGCGTTTTGGGCAGGGGGCTAGTTGAAGCTTTCTTT	CSVLGRGLVEAFF
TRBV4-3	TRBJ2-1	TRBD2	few	TGCGCCAGCAGCCAAAACGGGGGGGCGAACAATGAGCAGTTCTTC	CASSQNGGANNEQFF
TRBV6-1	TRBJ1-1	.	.	TGTGCCGGCGCCGCGAGGTTCTCTGAAGCTTTCTTT	CAGAARFSEAFF
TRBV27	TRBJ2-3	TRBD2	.	TGTGCCAGCAGCTCCCCTGGTCCAGCGGGGAACTTTTGGCCTCTCACAGATACGCAGTATTTT	CASSSPGPAGNFWPLTDTQYF
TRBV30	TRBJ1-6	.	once	TGTGCCCTGGACTCCTCTTTGGGGTCTTCACCCCTCCACTTT	CALDSSLGSSPLHF
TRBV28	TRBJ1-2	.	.	TGTGCCAGCCTCCGGCGCGGGGCGGAAAGCTATGGCTACACCTTC	CASLRRGAESYGYTF
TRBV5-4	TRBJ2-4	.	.	TGTGCCAGCAGCTTACAGGGAACAAACATTCAGTACTTC	CASSLQGTNIQYF
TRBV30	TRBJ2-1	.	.	TGTGCCTGGAGGACTGCGAATGAGCAGTTCTTC	CAWRTANEQFF
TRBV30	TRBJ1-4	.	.	TGTGCCTGCGAGCCCGGGACACCTGAAAAACTGTTTTTT	CACEPGTPEKLFF
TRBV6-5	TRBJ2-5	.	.	TGTGCCAGCAGTCGGGATGGCCAAGAGACCCAGTACTTC	CASSRDGQETQYF
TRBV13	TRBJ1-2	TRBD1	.	TGTGCCAGCAGCTTAGGCCCCACTCGGCTCGGACAGGGGGCAGGGGGCTACACCTTC	CASSLGPTRLGQGAGGYTF
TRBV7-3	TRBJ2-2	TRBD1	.	TGTGCCAGCAGCTTATCGTGGACAGGGATGAACACCGGGGAGCTGTTTTTT	CASSLSWTGMNTGELFF
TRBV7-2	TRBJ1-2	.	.	TGTGCCAGCAGCTTAGAATTAGGCCCCGGGGTCGCTGGCTACACCTTC	CASSLELGPGVAGYTF
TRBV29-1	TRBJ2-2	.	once	TGCAGCGTCCGAGAGCGGGCCGCCACCGGGGAGCTGTTTTTT	CSVRERAATGELFF
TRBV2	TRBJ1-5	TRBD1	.	TGTGCCAGCAGCAAACAGGGGGGCGTTTTGAATCAACCCCAGCATTTT	CASSKQGGVLNQPQHF
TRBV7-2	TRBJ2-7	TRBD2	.	TGTGCCAGCAGCTCAACGACGGCTAGCGGGCAGTACTTC	CASSSTTASGQYF
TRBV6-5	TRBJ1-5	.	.	TGTGCCGGAAAAACAGGGTCACAGCCCCAGCATTTT	CAGKTGSQPQHF
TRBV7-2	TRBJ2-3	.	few	TGTGCCAGCAGCTCGTATAGAGGAGGAGATACGCAGTATTTT	CASSSYRGGDTQYF
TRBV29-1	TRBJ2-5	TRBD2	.	TGCAGCGTGCCCCGGGGCGGGGGGGCCGGGGAGACCCAGTACTTC	CSVPRGGGAGETQYF